Included here is one T cell receptor (beta chain) sequence, with context. The antigen is not known. TCRdb processed the 5' RACE reads anew with MiXCR; each CDR3 protein has one entry. The table shows about 240,000 distinct CDR3 sequences, with approximately 11% occurring only once. The CDR3 is 14 residues long. CDR1 is SNHLY, CDR2 FYNNEI, per germline. The V gene lost 1 base and the J gene lost 5 bases, with 9 bases spanning the gap. The data stem from a study of CD8 T cells in ankylosing spondylitis. Findings and caveats of the study: Disease-linked clones reportedly concentrated significantly in matched ankylosing spondylitis synovial fluid.

The sequence was obtained from a male donor with ankylosing spondylitis or in good health (not recorded which). J is TRBJ1-5 and V is TRBV2; D is undetermined. Sequencing used blood, either unsorted or a sorted T cell fraction (not recorded which). The chain's CDR3 is CASSEGRRDQPQHF. The CDR3 bases are TGTGCCAGCAGTGAAGGACGGAGGGATCAGCCCCAGCATTTT.